Given below is one T cell receptor (beta chain) in context. The data belong to a study of control samples from healthy donors and cancer patients. Generated by immunoSEQ multiplex PCR, the TCRdb table keeps only in-frame clones and is missing some. The sample lists 130,000 to 150,000 clones, around 90% seen once, with approximately 2.9% in the top ten. The CDR3 sequence is 16 residues long. Losses at the gene ends were 5 bases for V and 7 bases for J; bases not matched to a gene: 12. From germline, CDR1 is SGHRS and CDR2 YFSETQ. Sequencing was done on a sample of blood. The sequence was collected from a man aged 25 to 40 in good health. The rearrangement links TRBV5-1 to TRBJ1-1; 12 bases match TRBD1. CDR3 nucleotide sequence: TGCGCCAGCAGAACGGGACAGGGGGCACTTCGGGGTGAAGCTTTCTTT. Residues: CASRTGQGALRGEAFF.